A selection of T cell receptor beta chains follows, all from one sample in a study of siplizumab effects on memory and regulatory T cells. The repertoire was sequenced with immunoSEQ multiplex PCR; TCRdb's copy has only in-frame clones and lacks some. The sample lists about 120,000 clones, about 94% occurring once. Sample: non-Treg CD4+ T cells sorted from blood. The receptors shown here come from a human donor in good health. CDR3s include the opening cysteine and the closing phenylalanine or tryptophan. Fields, in order: CDR3 DNA, CDR3 protein, D gene, J gene, V gene, clone size. The D gene is left open where the match is weak. Clone size is stated in some rows and not others, as once, few, many or a class when expanded.

CDR3 DNA: TGTGCCAGCAGCTTAGGCCTAGCCCCAGATACGCAGTATTTT
CDR3 protein: CASSLGLAPDTQYF
D gene: -
J gene: TRBJ2-3
V gene: TRBV7-3
clone size: -

CDR3 DNA: TGTGCCAGCAGTTACTCGAGGCCCGGGAACACCGGGGAGCTGTTTTTT
CDR3 protein: CASSYSRPGNTGELFF
D gene: -
J gene: TRBJ2-2
V gene: TRBV6-6
clone size: -

CDR3 DNA: TGTGCCAGCAGAAAACAGGGTATGAACACTGAAGCTTTCTTT
CDR3 protein: CASRKQGMNTEAFF
D gene: -
J gene: TRBJ1-1
V gene: TRBV6-5
clone size: once

CDR3 DNA: TGTGCCAGCAGTCCCCGGGGACTCAAGGAAGAGACCCAGTACTTC
CDR3 protein: CASSPRGLKEETQYF
D gene: -
J gene: TRBJ2-5
V gene: TRBV6-6
clone size: -

CDR3 DNA: TGTGCCAGCAGCTTGGACGGGGTGAGCACAGATACGCAGTATTTT
CDR3 protein: CASSLDGVSTDTQYF
D gene: -
J gene: TRBJ2-3
V gene: TRBV5-4
clone size: -

CDR3 DNA: TGTGCCAGCTCAATCGGACAGGGGCCCAACTATGGCTACACCTTC
CDR3 protein: CASSIGQGPNYGYTF
D gene: TRBD1
J gene: TRBJ1-2
V gene: TRBV18
clone size: -

CDR3 DNA: TGTGCCAGCGAAGACAGGGTGGCTGGAAACACCATATATTTT
CDR3 protein: CASEDRVAGNTIYF
D gene: TRBD1
J gene: TRBJ1-3
V gene: TRBV7-2
clone size: -

CDR3 DNA: TGTGCCAGCAGCTTGACAGGGTCGGAAGCTTTCTTT
CDR3 protein: CASSLTGSEAFF
D gene: TRBD1
J gene: TRBJ1-1
V gene: TRBV7-9
clone size: -

CDR3 DNA: TGCGCCAGCAGCAAACAGGGGGATCAGCCCCAGCATTTT
CDR3 protein: CASSKQGDQPQHF
D gene: TRBD1
J gene: TRBJ1-5
V gene: TRBV4-1
clone size: few

CDR3 DNA: TGTGCCTACCAACAGGGGTCCTCTAACTATGGCTACACCTTC
CDR3 protein: CAYQQGSSNYGYTF
D gene: TRBD1
J gene: TRBJ1-2
V gene: TRBV30
clone size: once

CDR3 DNA: TGCGCCAGCAGCGAGAGCCCTAGCGGGGGGATCTACAATGAGCAGTTCTTC
CDR3 protein: CASSESPSGGIYNEQFF
D gene: TRBD2
J gene: TRBJ2-1
V gene: TRBV5-1
clone size: -

CDR3 DNA: TGTGCCAGCAGCCGACAGGGTTTGGCTGAAGCTTTCTTT
CDR3 protein: CASSRQGLAEAFF
D gene: TRBD1
J gene: TRBJ1-1
V gene: TRBV7-2
clone size: -

CDR3 DNA: TGTGCCAGCAGCCCCGGGACTAGCGGGTACTACGAGCAGTACTTC
CDR3 protein: CASSPGTSGYYEQYF
D gene: TRBD2
J gene: TRBJ2-7
V gene: TRBV7-8
clone size: -

CDR3 DNA: TGTGCCAGCAGCTTATGGACAGGGGGCGCGAGGTGGGAGACCCAGTACTTC
CDR3 protein: CASSLWTGGARWETQYF
D gene: TRBD1
J gene: TRBJ2-5
V gene: TRBV5-8
clone size: -

CDR3 DNA: TGTGCCAGCAGCCCAGGTGGAGTGAACACTGAAGCTTTCTTT
CDR3 protein: CASSPGGVNTEAFF
D gene: -
J gene: TRBJ1-1
V gene: TRBV7-3
clone size: once

CDR3 DNA: TGCGCCAGCAGCAGGGGACTAGCGGTGGGGGAGACCCAGTACTTC
CDR3 protein: CASSRGLAVGETQYF
D gene: TRBD2
J gene: TRBJ2-5
V gene: TRBV5-1
clone size: -

CDR3 DNA: -
CDR3 protein: CASSVREYFGEQYF
D gene: -
J gene: TRBJ2-7
V gene: TRBV9
clone size: -

CDR3 DNA: TGTGCCAGCAGAACCGGGACAGGAACCTACGAGCAGTACTTC
CDR3 protein: CASRTGTGTYEQYF
D gene: TRBD1
J gene: TRBJ2-7
V gene: TRBV6-5
clone size: -

CDR3 DNA: TGTGCCAGCAGTTCCCCGGGACAGGGGAAAGATACGCAGTATTTT
CDR3 protein: CASSSPGQGKDTQYF
D gene: TRBD1
J gene: TRBJ2-3
V gene: TRBV6-5
clone size: -

CDR3 DNA: TGTGCCAGCAGCCCCGGGACAGGGAATGGCTACACCTTC
CDR3 protein: CASSPGTGNGYTF
D gene: TRBD1
J gene: TRBJ1-2
V gene: TRBV6-5
clone size: once

CDR3 DNA: TGTGCCAGCAAGGGACAGGGGGTTTTCTACGAGCAGTACTTC
CDR3 protein: CASKGQGVFYEQYF
D gene: TRBD1
J gene: TRBJ2-7
V gene: TRBV2
clone size: -

CDR3 DNA: TGTGCCAGCAGTGAGGGACAGGGGGCGGTAACCAAAAACATTCAGTACTTC
CDR3 protein: CASSEGQGAVTKNIQYF
D gene: TRBD1
J gene: TRBJ2-4
V gene: TRBV2
clone size: -

CDR3 DNA: TGTGCCAGCAGCATTCTCGCGGGGCGCTCCTACGAGCAGTACTTC
CDR3 protein: CASSILAGRSYEQYF
D gene: -
J gene: TRBJ2-7
V gene: TRBV21-1
clone size: -

CDR3 DNA: TGCGCCAGCAGACAGGGGGACTATGGCTACACCTTC
CDR3 protein: CASRQGDYGYTF
D gene: TRBD1
J gene: TRBJ1-2
V gene: TRBV5-1
clone size: -

CDR3 DNA: TGTGCCATCAGTGATCTTCCGGGACTAGCGGGAGGTGGCACAGATACGCAGTATTTT
CDR3 protein: CAISDLPGLAGGGTDTQYF
D gene: TRBD2
J gene: TRBJ2-3
V gene: TRBV10-3
clone size: -

CDR3 DNA: TGTGCCAGCAGTTCGGCGGGGGGGCCCTACAATGAGCAGTTCTTC
CDR3 protein: CASSSAGGPYNEQFF
D gene: TRBD2
J gene: TRBJ2-1
V gene: TRBV28
clone size: -

CDR3 DNA: TGTGCCAGCTCACCACCAGGGCAGCCCTACGAGCAGTACTTC
CDR3 protein: CASSPPGQPYEQYF
D gene: -
J gene: TRBJ2-7
V gene: TRBV18
clone size: -

CDR3 DNA: TGCGCCAGCAGTGGAAACAGGGTGGGCGAGCAGTACTTC
CDR3 protein: CASSGNRVGEQYF
D gene: -
J gene: TRBJ2-7
V gene: TRBV10-1
clone size: -

CDR3 DNA: TGTGCCAGCAGTTCTCTAGGTGGAGAGACCCAGTACTTC
CDR3 protein: CASSSLGGETQYF
D gene: -
J gene: TRBJ2-5
V gene: TRBV2
clone size: -

CDR3 DNA: TGTGCCAGCAGTCCCTCCCAGGGGATGATAAAGAGTACCTACGAGCAGTACTTC
CDR3 protein: CASSPSQGMIKSTYEQYF
D gene: -
J gene: TRBJ2-7
V gene: TRBV27
clone size: -

CDR3 DNA: TGTGCCAGCAGCCGAGACCCTGCTTGGGAAAAACTGTTTTTT
CDR3 protein: CASSRDPAWEKLFF
D gene: -
J gene: TRBJ1-4
V gene: TRBV7-9
clone size: -

CDR3 DNA: TGTGCCAGCTCACGTCCTAGCGGGAGGATCGGTGAGCAGTTCTTC
CDR3 protein: CASSRPSGRIGEQFF
D gene: TRBD2
J gene: TRBJ2-1
V gene: TRBV18
clone size: -

CDR3 DNA: TGTGCCAGCAGTTTTCGGCGGGAAGAGACCCAGTACTTC
CDR3 protein: CASSFRREETQYF
D gene: -
J gene: TRBJ2-5
V gene: TRBV28
clone size: -

CDR3 DNA: TGTGCCAGCAGCTTAAGGAGGCTGAACACTGAAGCTTTCTTT
CDR3 protein: CASSLRRLNTEAFF
D gene: -
J gene: TRBJ1-1
V gene: TRBV7-8
clone size: -

CDR3 DNA: TGTGCCAGCAGCCAAGATTCGGTGTTGAGAGGAAACTATGGCTACACCTTC
CDR3 protein: CASSQDSVLRGNYGYTF
D gene: -
J gene: TRBJ1-2
V gene: TRBV4-2
clone size: -

CDR3 DNA: TGTGCCAGCTCACCATTTCTTGGGACGGACCCACCTAATCAGCCCCAGCATTTT
CDR3 protein: CASSPFLGTDPPNQPQHF
D gene: -
J gene: TRBJ1-5
V gene: TRBV18
clone size: -

CDR3 DNA: TGTGCCAGCAGTCCCACAGGGGGCTGGAATTCACCCCTCCACTTT
CDR3 protein: CASSPTGGWNSPLHF
D gene: TRBD1
J gene: TRBJ1-6
V gene: TRBV6-6
clone size: once

CDR3 DNA: TGTGCCAGCAGCATACTACAGGGCGGCTATGGCTACACCTTC
CDR3 protein: CASSILQGGYGYTF
D gene: -
J gene: TRBJ1-2
V gene: TRBV5-6
clone size: -

CDR3 DNA: TGTGCCAGCAGCTTAGATGTCGAGCAGTTCTTC
CDR3 protein: CASSLDVEQFF
D gene: -
J gene: TRBJ2-1
V gene: TRBV11-2
clone size: -